Below, one T cell receptor beta chain is given with its context. The junction and the germline gene differ at one end; a read error may be behind it. The CDR3 extends over 12 amino acids. Combining a sample-barcoded 5' primer with a J-beta primer mix, a second PCR ran for 7 to 11 cycles. TCRdb itself ran the 5' RACE reads through MiXCR, one entry per CDR3 protein. Of around 1,900,000 distinct CDR3 sequences listed, more than 35% were seen once; the top ten hold approximately 22%. The data originate from a study of blood T cells in healthy people across ages. The TCR sequence derives from a human donor in good health. This chain joins TRBV12-3 or TRBV12-4 and TRBJ1-4; D unclear. The specimen was blood. The DNA of the CDR3 is TGTGCCAGCAGCCGCTTCCATGAAAAACGGTTTTTT. The encoded protein is CASSRFHEKRFF.